The clone carrying this T cell receptor beta chain was detected once. The sample is drawn from a study of blood T cells in healthy people across ages. Study overall: Through template switching, about one barcoded beta molecule was captured per two T cells, as measured in model experiments.

A sample-barcoded 5' primer and a J-beta primer mix were used in a second PCR of roughly 7 to 11 cycles. TCRdb reanalysed the 5' RACE reads using MiXCR and keeps one entry per CDR3 protein. The sample has 850,000 to 1,000,000 distinct CDR3 sequences; under 50% are singletons. In germline, CDR1 is SGHAT, CDR2 FQNNGV. The CDR3 length is 16 residues. Trimming left V 1 base short and J 0 bases short, with 12 bases between. Sequencing was carried out using blood. The TCR sequence derives from a man younger than 40 in good health. The V call is TRBV11-2, the J call TRBJ2-5, with D hard to call. The CDR3 is CASSLVTHPYQETQYF. For the CDR3, the DNA is TGTGCCAGCAGCTTAGTGACTCACCCGTACCAAGAGACCCAGTACTTC.